What follows describes a single T cell receptor beta chain. This CDR3 region has 16 residues. From germline, CDR1 is SGHDT and CDR2 YYEEEE. Trimming left V 5 bases short and J 0 bases short, with 17 bases between. The entry originates in a study of blood T cell repertoires in COVID-19. Study-level background: Sites across the United States, Italy and Spain contributed samples from acute and convalescent COVID-19. T cells, B-cell-depleted T cells, or PBMCs supplied cDNA or gDNA.

This table comes from immunoSEQ multiplex PCR, and its TCRdb copy is limited to in-frame clones, with some not included. The sample has a few hundred thousand clones, 85% to 90% seen once. The chain joins TRBV5-6 to TRBJ1-1; maybe TRBD1 (6 bases). Sequences were obtained from peripheral blood. The TCR sequence derives from a man aged 50 to 59 with acute or convalescent COVID-19. The CDR3 spells CASSPRGRAMNTEAFF. In DNA, the CDR3 is TGTGCCAGCAGTCCCAGGGGCAGGGCCATGAACACTGAAGCTTTCTTT.